The rows below give T cell receptor beta chains drawn from one sample of a study of early T cells in non-severe SARS-CoV-2 infection. From the 5' RACE reads, TCRdb called clonotypes with MiXCR, one entry per CDR3 protein. The sample lists 55,000 to 80,000 distinct CDR3 sequences, roughly 10% occurring once. The sequenced sample was whole blood, obtained at baseline. These receptors originate from an adult who was a healthcare worker with PCR-confirmed SARS-CoV-2 infection or an uninfected control (not recorded which). CDR3s include the opening cysteine and the closing phenylalanine or tryptophan. A D gene is named only where the DNA matches it firmly. For some rows the clone size is stated as once, few or many, or as a class when expanded; others skip it.

size: .
V: TRBV12-5
J: TRBJ2-5
D: .
CDR3: CASGLPDLQETQYF
DNA: TGTGCTAGTGGTTTACCAGACCTTCAAGAGACCCAGTACTTC

size: many
V: TRBV7-2
J: TRBJ1-2
D: .
CDR3: CASSLNYGYTF
DNA: TGTGCCAGCAGCTTAAACTATGGCTACACCTTC

size: few
V: TRBV6-2/TRBV6-3
J: TRBJ2-7
D: TRBD2
CDR3: CASSYSAGTRGYEQYF
DNA: TGTGCCAGCAGTTACTCGGCCGGGACTAGAGGTTACGAGCAGTACTTC

size: few
V: TRBV12-5
J: TRBJ2-2
D: .
CDR3: CASGSGNWVGELFF
DNA: TGTGCTAGTGGTTCGGGGAATTGGGTCGGGGAGCTGTTTTTT

size: .
V: TRBV9
J: TRBJ1-3
D: .
CDR3: CASSVGLSGNTIYF
DNA: TGTGCCAGCAGCGTAGGACTCTCTGGAAACACCATATATTTT

size: many
V: TRBV29-1
J: TRBJ2-2
D: .
CDR3: CSVSSSTGELFF
DNA: TGCAGCGTTTCGAGCTCCACCGGGGAGCTGTTTTTT

size: .
V: TRBV9
J: TRBJ1-6
D: TRBD1
CDR3: CASSVEDRPNSPLHF
DNA: TGTGCCAGCAGCGTAGAGGACAGGCCCAATTCACCCCTCCACTTT

size: many
V: TRBV7-9
J: TRBJ1-1
D: .
CDR3: CASRKTPGQTYTEAFF
DNA: TGTGCCAGCAGAAAGACTCCCGGACAGACATACACTGAAGCTTTCTTT

size: few
V: TRBV21-1
J: TRBJ1-2
D: .
CDR3: CASTPRGVRTGNDDYGYTF
DNA: TGTGCCAGCACCCCAAGGGGGGTTCGGACAGGGAATGATGACTATGGCTACACCTTC

size: many
V: TRBV7-9
J: TRBJ2-5
D: .
CDR3: CASSFSAQETQYF
DNA: TGTGCCAGCAGCTTTAGCGCTCAAGAGACCCAGTACTTC

size: many
V: TRBV10-3
J: TRBJ1-1
D: .
CDR3: CAISEDGRLNTEAFF
DNA: TGTGCCATCAGTGAGGATGGACGGTTAAACACTGAAGCTTTCTTT

size: many
V: TRBV7-2
J: TRBJ2-7
D: .
CDR3: CASSSTSRFYEQYF
DNA: TGTGCCAGCAGCTCTACTAGCAGATTCTACGAGCAGTACTTC

size: .
V: TRBV7-3
J: TRBJ2-5
D: .
CDR3: CASSRTSQETQYF
DNA: TGTGCCAGCAGCCGGACATCTCAAGAGACCCAGTACTTC

size: many
V: TRBV5-1
J: TRBJ2-3
D: TRBD2
CDR3: CASSLGLAGITDTQYF
DNA: TGCGCCAGCAGCTTGGGTCTAGCGGGGATCACAGATACGCAGTATTTT

size: few
V: TRBV10-3
J: TRBJ2-1
D: TRBD2
CDR3: CAVQGLAGYNEQFF
DNA: TGTGCCGTACAGGGACTAGCGGGGTACAATGAGCAGTTCTTC

size: .
V: TRBV6-2/TRBV6-3
J: TRBJ1-1
D: TRBD1
CDR3: CASRSLPDRGLVTEAFF
DNA: TGTGCCAGCAGATCTCTCCCGGACAGGGGGCTCGTCACTGAAGCTTTCTTT

size: few
V: TRBV10-3
J: TRBJ2-5
D: .
CDR3: CAISPGGETQYF
DNA: TGTGCCATCTCCCCCGGGGGAGAGACCCAGTACTTC

size: .
V: TRBV4-2
J: TRBJ2-7
D: .
CDR3: CASSQEGIRDYEQYF
DNA: TGTGCCAGCAGCCAAGAAGGCATACGGGACTACGAGCAGTACTTC

size: .
V: TRBV6-2/TRBV6-3
J: TRBJ2-7
D: .
CDR3: CASSYRLATYEQYF
DNA: TGTGCCAGCAGTTATAGGCTAGCAACCTACGAGCAGTACTTC

size: many
V: TRBV5-1
J: TRBJ2-4
D: .
CDR3: CASSLEGGRRNVWTKNIQYF
DNA: TGCGCCAGCAGCTTGGAAGGGGGGCGACGCAATGTTTGGACCAAAAACATTCAGTACTTC

size: .
V: TRBV19
J: TRBJ2-2
D: .
CDR3: CASSFRGTLRSGELFF
DNA: TGTGCCAGTAGTTTCAGGGGAACCCTACGGTCCGGGGAGCTGTTTTTT

size: .
V: TRBV6-2/TRBV6-3
J: TRBJ2-1
D: .
CDR3: CASSRAFGRGEQFF
DNA: TGTGCCAGCAGTCGGGCCTTTGGGCGCGGTGAGCAGTTCTTC

size: many
V: TRBV19
J: TRBJ2-7
D: TRBD2
CDR3: CASSIQPSGLPYEQYF
DNA: TGTGCCAGTAGTATCCAACCTAGCGGACTACCCTACGAGCAGTACTTC

size: .
V: TRBV12-3/TRBV12-4
J: TRBJ1-5
D: TRBD1
CDR3: CASRTGANQPQHF
DNA: TGTGCCAGCAGGACAGGGGCCAATCAGCCCCAGCATTTT

size: many
V: TRBV7-2
J: TRBJ2-3
D: TRBD2
CDR3: CASSPGLAADTQYF
DNA: TGTGCCAGCAGCCCAGGACTAGCTGCAGATACGCAGTATTTT

size: many
V: TRBV29-1
J: TRBJ1-1
D: .
CDR3: CSVESRMNTEAFF
DNA: TGCAGCGTTGAAAGCCGGATGAACACTGAAGCTTTCTTT

size: few
V: TRBV7-9
J: TRBJ2-5
D: .
CDR3: CASSLAVPDAETQYF
DNA: TGTGCCAGCAGCTTAGCCGTGCCGGACGCGGAGACCCAGTACTTC

size: few
V: TRBV7-2
J: TRBJ1-1
D: .
CDR3: CASERGGARTEAFF
DNA: TGTGCCAGCGAACGAGGAGGGGCGCGGACTGAAGCTTTCTTT

size: .
V: TRBV7-9
J: TRBJ1-1
D: .
CDR3: CASSFPEAFF
DNA: TGTGCCAGCAGCTTCCCGGAAGCTTTCTTT

size: many
V: TRBV12-3/TRBV12-4
J: TRBJ2-7
D: TRBD1
CDR3: CASRDRGAYEQYF
DNA: TGTGCCAGCCGGGACAGGGGTGCCTACGAGCAGTACTTC

size: .
V: TRBV6-5
J: TRBJ2-5
D: .
CDR3: CASSYSPGETQYF
DNA: TGTGCCAGCAGTTACTCCCCGGGAGAGACCCAGTACTTC

size: many
V: TRBV11-3
J: TRBJ2-7
D: .
CDR3: CASSFDPSSEQYF
DNA: TGTGCCAGCAGCTTCGACCCCAGCAGTGAGCAGTACTTC